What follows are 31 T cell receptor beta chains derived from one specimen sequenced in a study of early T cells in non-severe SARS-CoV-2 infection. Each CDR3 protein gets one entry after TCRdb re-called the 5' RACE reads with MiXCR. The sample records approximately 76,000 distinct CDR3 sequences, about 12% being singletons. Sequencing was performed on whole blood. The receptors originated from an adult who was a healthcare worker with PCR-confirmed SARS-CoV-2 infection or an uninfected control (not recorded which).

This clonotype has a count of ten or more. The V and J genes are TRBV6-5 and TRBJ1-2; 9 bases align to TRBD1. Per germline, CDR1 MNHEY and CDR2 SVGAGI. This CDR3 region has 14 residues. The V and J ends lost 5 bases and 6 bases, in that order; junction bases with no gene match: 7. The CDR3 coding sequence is TGTGCCAGCAGTACTTGGACAGGGGTAAATGGCTACACCTTC. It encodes CASSTWTGVNGYTF.

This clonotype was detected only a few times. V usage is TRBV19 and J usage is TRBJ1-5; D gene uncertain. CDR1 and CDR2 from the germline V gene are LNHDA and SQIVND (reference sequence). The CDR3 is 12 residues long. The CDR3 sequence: CCFGMAPGPQHF. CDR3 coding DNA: TGTTGTTTTGGGATGGCCCCCGGCCCCCAGCATTTT.

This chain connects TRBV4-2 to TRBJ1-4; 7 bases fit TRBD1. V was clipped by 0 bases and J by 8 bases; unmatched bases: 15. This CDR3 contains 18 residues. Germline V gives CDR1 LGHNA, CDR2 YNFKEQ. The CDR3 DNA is TGTGCCAGCAGCCAAGATAGGGGCCTGACAGGGCAGAAGGAAAAACTGTTTTTT. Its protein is CASSQDRGLTGQKEKLFF.

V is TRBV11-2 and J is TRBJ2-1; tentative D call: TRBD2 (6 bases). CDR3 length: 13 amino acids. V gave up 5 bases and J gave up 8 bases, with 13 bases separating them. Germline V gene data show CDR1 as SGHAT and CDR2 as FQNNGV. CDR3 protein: CASSPSRGDEQFF. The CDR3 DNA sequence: TGTGCCAGCAGCCCCTCGCGGGGAGATGAGCAGTTCTTC.

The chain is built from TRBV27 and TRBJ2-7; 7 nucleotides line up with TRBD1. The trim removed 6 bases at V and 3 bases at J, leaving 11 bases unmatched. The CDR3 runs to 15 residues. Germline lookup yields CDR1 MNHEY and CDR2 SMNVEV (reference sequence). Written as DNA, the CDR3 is TGTGCCAGCAGCCGACAGGGACCGGAAAACTACGAGCAGTACTTC. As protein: CASSRQGPENYEQYF.

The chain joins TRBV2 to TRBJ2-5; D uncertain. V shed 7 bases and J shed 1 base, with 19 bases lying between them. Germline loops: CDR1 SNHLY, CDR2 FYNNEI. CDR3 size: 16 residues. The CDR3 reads CASTGPGPPGQETQYF. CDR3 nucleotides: TGTGCCAGCACCGGCCCGGGCCCGCCGGGCCAAGAGACCCAGTACTTC.

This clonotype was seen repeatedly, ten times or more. The DNA for the CDR3 is TGCAGTGCAGCTCTGGCTAGACGCAACACCGGGGAGCTGTTTTTT. Amino acids: CSAALARRNTGELFF. The chain joins TRBV20-1 to TRBJ2-2; D ambiguous. The CDR3 consists of 15 residues. With 6 bases removed from V and 2 bases from J, the gap between germline ends came to 16 bases. The V gene's germline CDR1 is DFQATT and CDR2 SNEGSKA (reference sequence).

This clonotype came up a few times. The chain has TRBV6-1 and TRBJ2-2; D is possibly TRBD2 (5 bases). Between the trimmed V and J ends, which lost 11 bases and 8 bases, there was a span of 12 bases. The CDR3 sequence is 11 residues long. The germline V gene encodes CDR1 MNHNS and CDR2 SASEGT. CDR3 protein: CAGGSPGELFF. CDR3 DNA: TGTGCCGGAGGTAGCCCGGGGGAGCTGTTTTTT.

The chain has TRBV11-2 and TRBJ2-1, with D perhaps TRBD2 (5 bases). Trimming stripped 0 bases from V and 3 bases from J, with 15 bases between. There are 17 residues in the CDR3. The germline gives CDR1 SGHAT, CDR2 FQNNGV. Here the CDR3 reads CASSLEGGSFLYNEQFF. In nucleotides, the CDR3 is TGTGCCAGCAGCTTAGAAGGAGGTAGCTTCCTCTACAATGAGCAGTTCTTC. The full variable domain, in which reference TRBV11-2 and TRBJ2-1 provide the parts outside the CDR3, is EAGVAQSPRYKIIEKRQSVAFWCNPISGHATLYWYQQILGQGPKLLIQFQNNGVVDDSQLPKDRFSAERLKGVDSTLKIQPAKLEDSAVYLCASSLEGGSFLYNEQFFGPGTRLTVL.

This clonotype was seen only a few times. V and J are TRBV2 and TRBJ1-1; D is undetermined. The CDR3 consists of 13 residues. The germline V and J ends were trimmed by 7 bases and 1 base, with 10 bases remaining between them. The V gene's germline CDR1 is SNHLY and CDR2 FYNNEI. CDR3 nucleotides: TGTGCCAGCAAACGAGAAGAGAACACTGAAGCTTTCTTT. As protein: CASKREENTEAFF. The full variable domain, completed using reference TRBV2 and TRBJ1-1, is EPEVTQTPSHQVTQMGQEVILRCVPISNHLYFYWYRQILGQKVEFLVSFYNNEISEKSEIFDDQFSVERPDGSNFTLKIRSTKLEDSAMYFCASKREENTEAFFGQGTRLTVV.

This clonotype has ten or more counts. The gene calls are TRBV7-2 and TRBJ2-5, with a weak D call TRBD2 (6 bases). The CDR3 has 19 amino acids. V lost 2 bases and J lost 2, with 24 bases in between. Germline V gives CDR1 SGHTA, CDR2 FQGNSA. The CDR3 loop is CASSLSLFSGEVGQETQYF. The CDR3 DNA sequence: TGTGCCAGCAGCTTATCGCTGTTCTCGGGGGAGGTGGGTCAAGAGACCCAGTACTTC. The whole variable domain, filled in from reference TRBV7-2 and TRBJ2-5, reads GAGVSQSPSNKVTEKGKDVELRCDPISGHTALYWYRQSLGQGLEFLIYFQGNSAPDKSGLPSDRFSAERTGGSVSTLTIQRTQQEDSAVYLCASSLSLFSGEVGQETQYFGPGTRLLVL.

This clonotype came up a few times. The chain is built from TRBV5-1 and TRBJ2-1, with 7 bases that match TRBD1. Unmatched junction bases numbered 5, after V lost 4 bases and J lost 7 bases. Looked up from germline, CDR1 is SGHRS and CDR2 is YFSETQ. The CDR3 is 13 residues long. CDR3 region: CASSPRDSNEQFF. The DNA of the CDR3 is TGCGCCAGCAGCCCCAGGGACAGTAATGAGCAGTTCTTC.

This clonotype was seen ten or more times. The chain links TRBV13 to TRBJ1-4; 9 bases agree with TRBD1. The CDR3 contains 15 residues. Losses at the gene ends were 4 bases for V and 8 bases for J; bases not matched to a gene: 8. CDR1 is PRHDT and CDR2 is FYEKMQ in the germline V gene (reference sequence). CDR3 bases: TGTGCCAGCAGCTCGTCGGGACAGGGAAAGGAAAAACTGTTTTTT. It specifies CASSSSGQGKEKLFF.

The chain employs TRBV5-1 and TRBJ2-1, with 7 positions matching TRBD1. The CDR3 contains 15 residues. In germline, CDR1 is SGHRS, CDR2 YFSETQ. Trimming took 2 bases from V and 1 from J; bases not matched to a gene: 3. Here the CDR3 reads CASSLSGGSYNEQFF. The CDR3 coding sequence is TGCGCCAGCAGCTTATCAGGGGGATCCTACAATGAGCAGTTCTTC.

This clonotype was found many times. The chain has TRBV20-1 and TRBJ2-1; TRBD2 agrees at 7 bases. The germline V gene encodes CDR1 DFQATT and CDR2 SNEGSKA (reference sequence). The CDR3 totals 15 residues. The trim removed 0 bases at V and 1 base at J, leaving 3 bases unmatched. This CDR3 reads CSARELAVSYNEQFF. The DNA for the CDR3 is TGCAGTGCTAGAGAGCTAGCGGTTTCCTACAATGAGCAGTTCTTC.

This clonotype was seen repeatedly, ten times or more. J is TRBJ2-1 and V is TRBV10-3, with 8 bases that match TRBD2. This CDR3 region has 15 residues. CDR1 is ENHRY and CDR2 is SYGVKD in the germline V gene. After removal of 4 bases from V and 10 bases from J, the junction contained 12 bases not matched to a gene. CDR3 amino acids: CAISGPGLVSEEQFF. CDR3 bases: TGTGCCATCAGTGGACCGGGACTAGTATCGGAGGAGCAGTTCTTC.

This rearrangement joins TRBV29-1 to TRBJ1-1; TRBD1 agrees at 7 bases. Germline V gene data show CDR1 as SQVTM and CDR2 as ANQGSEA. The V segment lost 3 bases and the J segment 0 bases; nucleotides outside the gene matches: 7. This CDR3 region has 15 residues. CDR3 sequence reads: CSVDLQGRMNTEAFF. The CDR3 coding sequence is TGCAGCGTTGACCTACAGGGGCGGATGAACACTGAAGCTTTCTTT.

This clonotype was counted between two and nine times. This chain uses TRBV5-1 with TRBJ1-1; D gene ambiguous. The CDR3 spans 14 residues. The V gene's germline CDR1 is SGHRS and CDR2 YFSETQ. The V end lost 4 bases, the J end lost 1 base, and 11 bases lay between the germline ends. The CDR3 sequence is CASSPTDSNTEAFF. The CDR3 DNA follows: TGCGCCAGCAGCCCTACTGACTCGAACACTGAAGCTTTCTTT.

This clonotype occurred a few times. In nucleotides, the CDR3 is TGTGCCTCCTGGGGGTCCTACGAGCAGTACTTC. Translating gives CASWGSYEQYF. The chain uses TRBV30 and TRBJ2-7; D possibly matches TRBD1 or TRBD2 (5 bases each). Germline V gene data show CDR1 as GTSNPN and CDR2 as SVGIG (reference sequence). This CDR3 is built from 11 residues. Trimming stripped 7 bases from V and 1 base from J, with 8 bases between. The full variable domain, completed using reference TRBV30 and TRBJ2-7, is SQTIHQWPATLVQPVGSPLSLECTVEGTSNPNLYWYRQAAGRGLQLLFYSVGIGQISSEVPQNLSASRPQDRQFILSSKKLLLSDSGFYLCASWGSYEQYFGPGTRLTVT.

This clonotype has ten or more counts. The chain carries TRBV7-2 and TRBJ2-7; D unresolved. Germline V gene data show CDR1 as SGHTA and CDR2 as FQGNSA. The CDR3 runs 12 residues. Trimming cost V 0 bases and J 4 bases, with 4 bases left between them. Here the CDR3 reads CASSLAQYEQYF. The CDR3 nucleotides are TGTGCCAGCAGCTTAGCCCAATACGAGCAGTACTTC.

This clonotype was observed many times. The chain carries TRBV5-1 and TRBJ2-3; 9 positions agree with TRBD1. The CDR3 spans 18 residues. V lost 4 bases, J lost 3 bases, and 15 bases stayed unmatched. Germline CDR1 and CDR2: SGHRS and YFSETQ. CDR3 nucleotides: TGCGCCAGCAGCCCGGTCCCGGGACAGGGAGAATTGACAGATACGCAGTATTTT. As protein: CASSPVPGQGELTDTQYF.

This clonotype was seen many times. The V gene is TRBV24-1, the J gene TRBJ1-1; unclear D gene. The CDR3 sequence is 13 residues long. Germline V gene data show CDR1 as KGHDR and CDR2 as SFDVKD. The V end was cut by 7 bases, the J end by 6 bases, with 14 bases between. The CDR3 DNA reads TGTGCCACCAGCTTGGGAGATTGGGCTGAAGCTTTCTTT. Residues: CATSLGDWAEAFF.

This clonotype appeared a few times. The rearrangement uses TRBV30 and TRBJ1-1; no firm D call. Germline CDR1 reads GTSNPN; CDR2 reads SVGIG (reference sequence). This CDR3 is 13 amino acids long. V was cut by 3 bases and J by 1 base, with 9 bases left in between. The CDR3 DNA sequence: TGTGCCTGGAGGGTCAGTACGAACACTGAAGCTTTCTTT. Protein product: CAWRVSTNTEAFF.

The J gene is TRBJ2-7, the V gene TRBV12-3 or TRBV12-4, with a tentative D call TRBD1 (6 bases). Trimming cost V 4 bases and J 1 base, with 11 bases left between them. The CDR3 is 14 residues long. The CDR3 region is CASSSRGRSYEQYF. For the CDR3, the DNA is TGTGCCAGCAGTTCCAGGGGTAGGTCCTACGAGCAGTACTTC.

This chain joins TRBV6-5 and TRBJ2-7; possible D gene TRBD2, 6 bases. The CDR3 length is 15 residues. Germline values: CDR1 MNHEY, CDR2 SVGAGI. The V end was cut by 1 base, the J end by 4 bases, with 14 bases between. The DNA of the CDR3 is TGTGCCAGCAGTTACTTTCGGGGAGGAAAATACGAGCAGTACTTC. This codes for CASSYFRGGKYEQYF.

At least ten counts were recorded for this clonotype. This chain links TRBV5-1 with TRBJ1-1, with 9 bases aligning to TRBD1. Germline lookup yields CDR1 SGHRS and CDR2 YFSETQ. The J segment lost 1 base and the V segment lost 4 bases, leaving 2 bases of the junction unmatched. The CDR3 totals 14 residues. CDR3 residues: CASSRGQGNTEAFF. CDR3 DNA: TGCGCCAGCAGCAGGGGACAGGGGAACACTGAAGCTTTCTTT. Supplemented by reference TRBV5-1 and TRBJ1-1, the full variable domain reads KAGVTQTPRYLIKTRGQQVTLSCSPISGHRSVSWYQQTPGQGLQFLFEYFSETQRNKGNFPGRFSGRQFSNSRSEMNVSTLELGDSALYLCASSRGQGNTEAFFGQGTRLTVV.

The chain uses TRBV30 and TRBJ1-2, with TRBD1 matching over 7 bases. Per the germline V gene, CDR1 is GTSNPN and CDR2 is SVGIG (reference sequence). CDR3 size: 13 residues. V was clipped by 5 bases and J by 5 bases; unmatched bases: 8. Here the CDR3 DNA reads TGTGCCTGGGCCCCGGGACAGCAGTATGGCTACACCTTC. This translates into CAWAPGQQYGYTF. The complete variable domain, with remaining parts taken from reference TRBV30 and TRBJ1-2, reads SQTIHQWPATLVQPVGSPLSLECTVEGTSNPNLYWYRQAAGRGLQLLFYSVGIGQISSEVPQNLSASRPQDRQFILSSKKLLLSDSGFYLCAWAPGQQYGYTFGSGTRLTVV.

The CDR3 DNA sequence: TGTGCCAGCAGCTTTTACGGTTACCAAGAGACCCAGTACTTC. Its translation: CASSFYGYQETQYF. J is TRBJ2-5 and V is TRBV11-2; D not certain. The CDR3 contains 14 residues. The germline V gene encodes CDR1 SGHAT and CDR2 FQNNGV. Trimming shortened V by 3 bases and J by 0 bases, and 8 bases separated the two germline ends.

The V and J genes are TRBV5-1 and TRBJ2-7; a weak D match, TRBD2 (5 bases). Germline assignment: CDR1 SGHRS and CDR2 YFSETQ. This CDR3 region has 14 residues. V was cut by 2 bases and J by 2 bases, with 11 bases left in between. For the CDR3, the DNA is TGCGCCAGCAGCTTTATGGGGAGTGCCTACGAGCAGTACTTC. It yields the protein CASSFMGSAYEQYF.

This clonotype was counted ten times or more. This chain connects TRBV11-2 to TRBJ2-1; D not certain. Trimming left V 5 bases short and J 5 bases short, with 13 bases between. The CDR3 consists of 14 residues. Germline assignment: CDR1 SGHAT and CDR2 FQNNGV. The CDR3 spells CASSLYRSNNEQFF. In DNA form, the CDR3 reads TGTGCCAGCAGCCTATACCGATCCAACAATGAGCAGTTCTTC.

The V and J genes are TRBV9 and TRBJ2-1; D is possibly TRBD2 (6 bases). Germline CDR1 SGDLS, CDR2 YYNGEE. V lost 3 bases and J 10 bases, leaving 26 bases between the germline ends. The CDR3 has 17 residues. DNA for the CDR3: TGTGCCAGCAGCGCCCCCCGGAGGGACCCTAGACGCGTCGAGCAGTTCTTC. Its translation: CASSAPRRDPRRVEQFF.